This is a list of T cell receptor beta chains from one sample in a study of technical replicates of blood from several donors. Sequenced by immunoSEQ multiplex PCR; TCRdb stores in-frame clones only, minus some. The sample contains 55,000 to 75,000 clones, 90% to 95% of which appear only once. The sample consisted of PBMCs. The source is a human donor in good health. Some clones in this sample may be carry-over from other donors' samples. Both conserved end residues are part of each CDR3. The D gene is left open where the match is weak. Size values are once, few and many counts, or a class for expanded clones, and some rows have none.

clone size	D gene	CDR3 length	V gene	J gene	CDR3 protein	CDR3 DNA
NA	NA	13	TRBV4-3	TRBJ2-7	CASSPDMSGEQYF	TGCGCCAGCAGCCCGGACATGTCTGGCGAGCAGTACTTC
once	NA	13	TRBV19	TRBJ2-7	CASSFGQSYEQYF	TGTGCCAGTAGTTTTGGACAGTCATACGAGCAGTACTTC
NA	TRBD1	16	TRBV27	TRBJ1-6	CASSSPTGSYNSPLHF	TGTGCCAGCAGTTCACCGACAGGGTCCTATAATTCACCCCTCCACTTT
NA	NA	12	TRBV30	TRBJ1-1	CAWSKLSAEAFF	TGTGCCTGGAGTAAACTGAGCGCTGAAGCTTTCTTT
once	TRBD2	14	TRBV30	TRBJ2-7	CAWSAGTRTNEQYF	TGTGCCTGGAGTGCTGGGACTAGAACGAACGAGCAGTACTTC
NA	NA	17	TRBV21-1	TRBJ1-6	CASSMTGEGSYNSPLHF	TGTGCCAGCAGCATGACAGGGGAAGGCTCCTATAATTCACCCCTCCACTTT
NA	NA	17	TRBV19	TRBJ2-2	CASRLRSQGAGTGELFF	TGTGCCTCCAGGTTGAGGTCGCAGGGAGCGGGCACCGGGGAGCTGTTTTTT
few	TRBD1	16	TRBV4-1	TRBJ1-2	CASSQTTGQGNYGYTF	TGCGCCAGCAGCCAGACAACGGGACAGGGAAACTATGGCTACACCTTC
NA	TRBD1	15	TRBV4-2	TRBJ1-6	CASSQETGGGSPLHF	TGTGCCAGCAGCCAAGAAACAGGGGGCGGATCACCCCTCCACTTT
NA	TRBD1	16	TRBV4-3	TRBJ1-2	CASSQDLRGRNYGYTF	TGCGCCAGCAGCCAAGATTTGAGGGGGCGGAACTATGGCTACACCTTC
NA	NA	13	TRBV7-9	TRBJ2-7	CASTRGFTYEQYF	TGTGCCAGCACCCGTGGCTTCACCTACGAGCAGTACTTC
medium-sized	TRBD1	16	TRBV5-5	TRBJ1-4	CASSKTIRDSNEKLFF	TGTGCCAGCAGCAAAACTATCCGGGACAGTAATGAAAAACTGTTTTTT
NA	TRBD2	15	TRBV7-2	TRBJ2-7	CASSLDSSGSYEQYF	TGTGCCAGCAGCTTAGACTCTAGCGGGTCCTACGAGCAGTACTTC
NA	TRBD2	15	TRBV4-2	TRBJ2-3	CASRMGTSGGDTQYF	TGTGCCAGCAGGATGGGGACTAGCGGGGGTGATACGCAGTATTTT
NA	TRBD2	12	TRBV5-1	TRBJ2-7	CASSPGGYEQYF	TGCGCCAGCAGCCCGGGGGGGTACGAGCAGTACTTC
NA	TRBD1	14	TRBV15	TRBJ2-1	CATSTDRARDEQFF	TGTGCCACCAGCACCGACAGGGCCCGGGATGAGCAGTTCTTC
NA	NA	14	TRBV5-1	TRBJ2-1	CASSLTGGYNEQFF	TGCGCCAGCAGCTTGACAGGTGGCTACAATGAGCAGTTCTTC
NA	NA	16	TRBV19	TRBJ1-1	CASSPRTGFLNTEAFF	TGTGCCAGTAGCCCCCGAACAGGGTTCCTGAACACTGAAGCTTTCTTT
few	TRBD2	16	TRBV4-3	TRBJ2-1	CASSQEPTSGYNEQFF	TGCGCCAGCAGCCAAGAGCCGACTAGCGGCTACAATGAGCAGTTCTTC
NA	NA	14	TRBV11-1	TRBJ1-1	CASSSGQTNTEAFF	TGTGCCAGCAGTTCCGGACAGACGAACACTGAAGCTTTCTTT
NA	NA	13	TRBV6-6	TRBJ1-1	CASSYSEGLEAFF	TGTGCCAGCAGTTACTCGGAGGGACTGGAAGCTTTCTTT
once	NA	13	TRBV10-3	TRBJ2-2	CAISESLPGELFF	TGTGCCATCAGTGAGTCTCTCCCCGGGGAGCTGTTTTTT
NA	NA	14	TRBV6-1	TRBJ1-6	CASSESRFNSPLHF	TGTGCCAGCAGTGAATCGCGGTTTAATTCACCCCTCCACTTT
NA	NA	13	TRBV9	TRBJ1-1	CASSVGAGTEAFF	TGTGCCAGCAGCGTAGGGGCTGGCACTGAAGCTTTCTTT
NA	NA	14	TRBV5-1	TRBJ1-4	CASSSLATNEKLFF	TGCGCCAGCAGCTCCCTTGCAACTAATGAAAAACTGTTTTTT
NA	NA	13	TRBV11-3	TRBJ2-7	CASSLAGSYEQYF	TGTGCCAGCAGCTTAGCAGGTAGCTACGAGCAGTACTTC
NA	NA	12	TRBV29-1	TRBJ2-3	CSVGWSTDTQYF	TGCAGCGTCGGGTGGAGCACAGATACGCAGTATTTT
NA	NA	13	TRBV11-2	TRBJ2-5	CASSLEGGASQYF	TGTGCCAGCAGCTTAGAGGGGGGGGCTAGCCAGTACTTC
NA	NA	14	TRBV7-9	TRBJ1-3	CASSLQGSKSPIYF	TGTGCCAGCAGCTTACAGGGCTCGAAGAGCCCCATATATTTT
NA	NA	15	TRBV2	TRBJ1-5	CASRPGRVRNQPQHF	TGTGCCAGCAGGCCCGGGAGGGTTAGGAATCAGCCCCAGCATTTT
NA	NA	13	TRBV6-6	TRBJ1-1	CASSYGMNTEAFF	TGTGCCAGCAGTTACGGCATGAACACTGAAGCTTTCTTT
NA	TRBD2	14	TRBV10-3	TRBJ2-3	CAAMGGRLTDTQYF	TGTGCCGCAATGGGCGGGAGGCTCACAGATACGCAGTATTTT
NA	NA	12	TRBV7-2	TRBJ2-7	CASSTGFHEQYF	TGTGCCAGCAGCACAGGATTCCACGAGCAGTACTTC
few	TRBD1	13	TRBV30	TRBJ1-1	CAWSRDRDTEAFF	TGTGCCTGGAGCCGGGACAGGGACACTGAAGCTTTCTTT
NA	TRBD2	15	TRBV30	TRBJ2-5	CAWSPSGTHGETQYF	TGTGCCTGGAGCCCGAGCGGGACCCACGGGGAGACCCAGTACTTC
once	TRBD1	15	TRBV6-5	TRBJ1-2	CASSYFGQGNYGYTF	TGTGCCAGCAGTTACTTTGGACAGGGAAACTATGGCTACACCTTC
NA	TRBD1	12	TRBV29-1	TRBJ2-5	CSSDRGGETQYF	TGCAGCTCTGACAGGGGCGGGGAGACCCAGTACTTC
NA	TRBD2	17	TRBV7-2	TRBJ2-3	CASSLVASGGTPNTQYF	TGTGCCAGCAGCTTAGTGGCTAGCGGGGGAACCCCAAATACGCAGTATTTT
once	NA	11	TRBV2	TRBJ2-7	CASSELYEQYF	TGTGCCAGCAGTGAGCTATACGAGCAGTACTTC
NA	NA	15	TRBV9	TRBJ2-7	CASSVGGTALNEQYF	TGTGCCAGCAGCGTAGGCGGGACAGCATTGAACGAGCAGTACTTC
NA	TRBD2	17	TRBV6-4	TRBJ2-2	CASSDSSSGRHTGELFF	TGTGCCAGCAGTGACTCGTCCAGCGGGAGGCACACCGGGGAGCTGTTTTTT
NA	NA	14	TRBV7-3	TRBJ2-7	CASSPTDSSYEQYF	TGTGCCAGCAGCCCGACGGACAGCTCCTACGAGCAGTACTTC
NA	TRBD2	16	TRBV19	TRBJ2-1	CASSIPSLAENNEQFF	TGTGCCAGTAGTATTCCCTCACTAGCGGAAAACAATGAGCAGTTCTTC
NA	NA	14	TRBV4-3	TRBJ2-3	CASSPSDFADTQYF	TGCGCCAGCAGCCCATCCGACTTCGCAGATACGCAGTATTTT
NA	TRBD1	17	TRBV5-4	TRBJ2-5	CASSLYRDRAAQETQYF	TGTGCCAGCAGCTTGTATCGGGACAGGGCCGCTCAAGAGACCCAGTACTTC
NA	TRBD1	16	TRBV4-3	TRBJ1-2	CASSQERRQGSGGYTF	TGCGCCAGCAGCCAAGAAAGGAGACAGGGTAGCGGTGGCTACACCTTC